The 17 T cell receptor beta chains in this list originate from one sample, sequenced in a study of cytomegalovirus exposure and HLA in healthy donors. PCR primers comprised 60 Vbeta and 13 Jbeta primers. Here immunoSEQ multiplex PCR was the method, and the copy in TCRdb shows in-frame clones only, minus some. Of about 93,000 clones listed, about four fifths are singletons. What was sequenced was PBMCs. These receptors all come from a woman aged 40 to 50 in good health and CMV-seronegative.

The V gene is TRBV30, the J gene TRBJ1-5, with a possible D match to TRBD1 (6 bases). Germline V CDR1 and CDR2: GTSNPN, SVGIG (reference sequence). Trimming took 3 bases from V and 2 from J, leaving 11 bases between them. The CDR3 contains 14 residues. CDR3 sequence: CAWRNAGGNQPQHF. For the CDR3, the DNA is TGTGCCTGGAGAAACGCAGGGGGCAATCAGCCCCAGCATTTT.

The chain recombines TRBV27 with TRBJ2-2; D is undetermined. The CDR3 length is 13 residues. The V and J ends lost 6 bases and 0 bases respectively, with 5 bases between them. Per the germline V gene, CDR1 is MNHEY and CDR2 is SMNVEV (reference sequence). DNA for the CDR3: TGTGCCAGCAGCCCCTCGAACACCGGGGAGCTGTTTTTT. Protein: CASSPSNTGELFF.

The chain recombines TRBV27 with TRBJ2-1, with D perhaps TRBD2 (6 bases). This CDR3 spans 14 amino acids. The germline V gene has CDR1 MNHEY and CDR2 SMNVEV (reference sequence). Trimming removed 10 bases from V and 1 base from J, with 14 bases in between. For the CDR3, the DNA is TGTGCCACCACGGGAGCACGATCCTACAATGAGCAGTTCTTC. It specifies CATTGARSYNEQFF.

This clone turned up a few times. The gene calls are TRBV5-1 and TRBJ2-2; possible D gene TRBD2, 7 bases. Germline CDR1 SGHRS, CDR2 YFSETQ. This CDR3 has 17 residues. Trimming removed 2 bases at V and 4 bases at J, with 18 bases between. The CDR3: CASSLGGAQILTGELFF. CDR3 nucleotide sequence: TGCGCCAGCAGCTTAGGGGGGGCGCAGATACTCACCGGGGAGCTGTTTTTT.

The chain combines TRBV7-3 with TRBJ2-1; 7 bases are a match to TRBD1. The CDR3 is 15 residues long. Germline assignment: CDR1 SGHTA and CDR2 FQGTGA. J gave up 10 bases and V 1 base, and 10 bases lay outside the gene matches. This chain's CDR3 is CASSLNPGQVREQFF. The CDR3 nucleotides read TGTGCCAGCAGCTTAAATCCCGGACAGGTTCGCGAGCAGTTCTTC.

The CDR3 DNA sequence: TGTGCCAGCAGCTTACAACGCGGACAGGGGATCGACTATGGCTACACCTTC. This sequence encodes CASSLQRGQGIDYGYTF. This rearrangement joins TRBV5-4 to TRBJ1-2; 9 bases match TRBD1. Germline V CDR1 and CDR2: SGHNT, YYREEE (reference sequence). V lost 2 bases and J lost 3; bases outside the gene matches: 11. This CDR3 is 17 amino acids long.

Concerning this clone itself: At one boundary the junction diverges from the germline segment, which might be a read error. The gene calls are TRBV6-1 and TRBJ1-1, with 7 bases that match TRBD1. The CDR3 totals 13 residues. Looked up from germline, CDR1 is MNHNS and CDR2 is SASEGT. The CDR3 region is CASSVPGRQGAFF. CDR3 DNA: TGTGCCAGTAGTGTCCCGGGGCGACAGGGAGCTTTCTTT.

V usage is TRBV6-5 and J usage is TRBJ1-5; 8 positions agree with TRBD1. Germline V gene sequence: CDR1 MNHEY, CDR2 SVGAGI. This CDR3 is 15 amino acids long. After removal of 5 bases from V and 3 bases from J, the junction contained 6 bases not matched to a gene. The CDR3 protein is CASSTRTGNNQPQHF. The DNA for the CDR3 is TGTGCCAGCAGTACCCGGACAGGGAACAATCAGCCCCAGCATTTT.

The rearrangement links TRBV2 to TRBJ2-3, with a weak D call TRBD2 (5 bases). Germline loops: CDR1 SNHLY, CDR2 FYNNEI. Trimming took off 7 bases at V and 1 base at J, with 12 bases between the two ends. The CDR3 is 14 amino acids. CDR3 nucleotides: TGTGCCAGCATTCCATGGGGAGGCACAGATACGCAGTATTTT. Its protein product is CASIPWGGTDTQYF.

This clone was seen just once. The chain employs TRBV18 and TRBJ2-1, with TRBD1 matching 7 bases. J was trimmed by 7 bases and V by 4 bases; bases with no gene match: 7. CDR1 KGHSH and CDR2 LQKENI come from the germline V gene. The CDR3 runs to 14 residues. The CDR3 DNA reads TGTGCCAGCTCACGTCCGACAGGGCAGAATGAGCAGTTCTTC. Residues: CASSRPTGQNEQFF.

The V call is TRBV7-9, the J call TRBJ2-3, with D possibly being TRBD2 (6 bases). The CDR3 is 15 amino acids. Germline CDR1 and CDR2: SEHNR and FQNEAQ (reference sequence). Trimming took 4 bases from V and 0 from J, leaving 11 bases between them. The CDR3 reads CASSSGTGSTDTQYF. The CDR3 coding sequence is TGTGCCAGCAGCTCCGGGACTGGAAGCACAGATACGCAGTATTTT. Full variable domain (outside the CDR3, taken from reference TRBV7-9 and TRBJ2-3): DTGVSQNPRHKITKRGQNVTFRCDPISEHNRLYWYRQTLGQGPEFLTYFQNEAQLEKSRLLSDRFSAERPKGSFSTLEIQRTEQGDSAMYLCASSSGTGSTDTQYFGPGTRLTVL.

The chain has TRBV5-1 and TRBJ2-1; D is ambiguous. V lost 5 bases, J lost 6 bases, and 12 bases lay in between. The CDR3 spans 13 residues. Germline CDR1 reads SGHRS; CDR2 reads YFSETQ. The CDR3 sequence: CASRTSLSNEQFF. CDR3 coding DNA: TGCGCCAGCAGAACCTCACTGAGCAATGAGCAGTTCTTC.

V gene TRBV7-2 combines with J gene TRBJ1-2; no reliable D call. The CDR3 covers 13 residues. The V end lost 5 bases, the J end lost 8 bases, and 15 bases lay between the germline ends. The V gene's germline CDR1 is SGHTA and CDR2 FQGNSA. The CDR3 sequence is CASSLNPAGGYTF. CDR3 DNA: TGTGCCAGCAGCCTCAACCCGGCCGGGGGCTACACCTTC.

This sequence joins TRBV7-2 and TRBJ2-7; 10 bases align to TRBD1. V gave up 1 base and J gave up 5 bases; unmatched junction bases: 2. CDR1 is SGHTA, CDR2 FQGNSA, per germline. There are 14 residues in the CDR3. CDR3 in amino acids: CASSLGDRGHEQYF. The DNA of the CDR3 is TGTGCCAGCAGCTTAGGGGACAGGGGCCACGAGCAGTACTTC.

The CDR3 nucleotides are TGTGCCAGCAGTTTGGAGGGAGGGAGCACAGATACGCAGTATTTT. It yields the protein CASSLEGGSTDTQYF. This chain links TRBV6-5 with TRBJ2-3; 7 nucleotides match TRBD2. The junction had 4 bases not matched to a gene; V was cut back by 4 bases and J by 0 bases. This CDR3 spans 15 amino acids. In germline, CDR1 is MNHEY, CDR2 SVGAGI.

The rearrangement joins TRBV21-1 to TRBJ2-3; the table's D call TRBD2 went unverified against the DNA. TRBV21-1 is designated a pseudogene. This CDR3 has 15 amino acids. Written as DNA, the CDR3 is TGTGCCAGCACCCTCCGCGGGAGGGATATAGATACGCAGTATTTT. Translating it yields CASTLRGRDIDTQYF.

This chain connects TRBV5-1 to TRBJ1-2, with 7 bases identical to TRBD1. Germline CDR1 and CDR2: SGHRS and YFSETQ. With 7 bases clipped from V and 8 bases from J, the junction kept 11 bases outside the gene matches. This CDR3 comprises 13 residues. The CDR3 DNA reads TGCGCCAGCCCCTCCCCCCCGGACAGGGGCTACACCTTC. Amino acids: CASPSPPDRGYTF.